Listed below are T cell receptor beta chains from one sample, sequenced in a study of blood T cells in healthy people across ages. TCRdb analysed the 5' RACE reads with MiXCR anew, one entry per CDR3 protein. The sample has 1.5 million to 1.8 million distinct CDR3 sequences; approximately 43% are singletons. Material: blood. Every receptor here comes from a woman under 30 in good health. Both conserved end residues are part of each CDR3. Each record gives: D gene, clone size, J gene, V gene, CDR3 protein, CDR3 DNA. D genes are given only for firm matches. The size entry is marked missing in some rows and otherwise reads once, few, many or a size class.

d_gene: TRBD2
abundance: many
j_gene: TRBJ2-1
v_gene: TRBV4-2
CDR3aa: CASSQDSGSSYNEQFF
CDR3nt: TGTGCCAGCAGCCAAGATAGCGGGAGCTCCTACAATGAGCAGTTCTTC

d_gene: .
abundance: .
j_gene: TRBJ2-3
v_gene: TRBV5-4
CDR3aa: CASSVDDGTDTQYF
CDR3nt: TGTGCCAGCAGCGTGGACGACGGCACAGATACGCAGTATTTT

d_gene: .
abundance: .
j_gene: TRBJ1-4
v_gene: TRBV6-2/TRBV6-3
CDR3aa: CASSYSIGEKLFF
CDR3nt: TGTGCCAGCAGTTACTCGATTGGTGAAAAACTGTTTTTT

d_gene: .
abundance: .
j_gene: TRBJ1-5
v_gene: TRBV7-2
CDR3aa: CASSLGWGSASNQPQHF
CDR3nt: TGTGCCAGCAGCTTAGGTTGGGGCAGTGCTAGCAATCAACCCCAGCATTTT

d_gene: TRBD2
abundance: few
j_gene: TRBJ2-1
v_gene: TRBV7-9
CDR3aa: CASSRTSGWDEQFF
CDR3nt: TGTGCCAGCAGCCGGACTAGCGGGTGGGATGAGCAGTTCTTC

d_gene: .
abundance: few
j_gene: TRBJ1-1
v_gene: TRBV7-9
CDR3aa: CASSSGHLKNTEAFF
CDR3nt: TGTGCCAGCAGCTCTGGACACCTGAAGAACACTGAAGCTTTCTTT

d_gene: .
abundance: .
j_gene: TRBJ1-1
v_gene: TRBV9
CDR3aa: CASSVADRGGRNTEAFF
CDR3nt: TGTGCCAGCAGCGTAGCGGACAGAGGCGGTCGGAACACTGAAGCTTTCTTT

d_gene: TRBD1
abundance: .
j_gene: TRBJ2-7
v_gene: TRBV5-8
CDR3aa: CASSPGGLNEQYF
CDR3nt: TGTGCCAGCAGCCCAGGGGGTCTCAATGAGCAGTACTTC

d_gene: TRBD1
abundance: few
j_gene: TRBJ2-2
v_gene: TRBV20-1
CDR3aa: CSAGTGGRTGELFF
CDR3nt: TGCAGTGCCGGGACAGGGGGAAGAACCGGGGAGCTGTTTTTT

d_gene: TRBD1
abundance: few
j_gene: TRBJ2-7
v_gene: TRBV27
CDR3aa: CASSRTGTASYEQYF
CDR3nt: TGTGCCAGCAGCCGCACCGGGACAGCCTCCTACGAGCAGTACTTC

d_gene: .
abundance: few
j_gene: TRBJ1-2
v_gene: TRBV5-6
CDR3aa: CASSFKYFNYGYTF
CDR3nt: TGTGCCAGCAGCTTTAAGTACTTCAACTATGGCTACACCTTC

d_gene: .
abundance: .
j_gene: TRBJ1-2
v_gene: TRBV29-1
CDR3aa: CSADRSNYGYTF
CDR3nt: TGCAGCGCGGACCGTTCTAACTATGGCTACACCTTC

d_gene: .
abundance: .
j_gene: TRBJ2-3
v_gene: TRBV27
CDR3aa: CASRIAGADTQYF
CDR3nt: TGTGCCAGCAGGATAGCCGGGGCAGATACGCAGTATTTT

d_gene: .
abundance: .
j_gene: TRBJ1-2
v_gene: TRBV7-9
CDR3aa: CAGNIAVDYGYTF
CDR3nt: TGTGCCGGCAACATCGCTGTTGACTATGGCTACACCTTC

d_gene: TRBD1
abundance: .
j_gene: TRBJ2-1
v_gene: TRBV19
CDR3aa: CASSFDRDVVQFF
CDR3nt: TGTGCCAGTAGTTTCGACAGGGATGTTGTGCAGTTCTTC

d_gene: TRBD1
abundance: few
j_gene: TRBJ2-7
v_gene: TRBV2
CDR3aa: CASRNRDRAHEQYF
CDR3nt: TGTGCCAGCAGGAACCGGGACAGGGCACACGAGCAGTACTTC

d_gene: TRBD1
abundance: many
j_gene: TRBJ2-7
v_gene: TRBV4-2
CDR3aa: CASSRGQGRTYEQYF
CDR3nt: TGTGCCAGCAGCAGGGGACAGGGACGTACCTACGAGCAGTACTTC

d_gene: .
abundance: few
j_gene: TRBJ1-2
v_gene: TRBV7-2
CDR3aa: CASSLRTGTPRRYNYGYTF
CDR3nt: TGTGCCAGCAGCTTAAGAACCGGGACTCCGAGGCGCTACAACTATGGCTACACCTTC

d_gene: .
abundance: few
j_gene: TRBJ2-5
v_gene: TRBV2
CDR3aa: CASSKTDRKETQYF
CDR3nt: TGTGCCAGCAGCAAAACCGACAGAAAAGAGACCCAGTACTTC

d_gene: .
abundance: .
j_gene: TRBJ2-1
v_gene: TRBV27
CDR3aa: CASSPTTSNYEQFF
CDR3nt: TGTGCCAGCAGTCCTACGACAAGTAACTACGAGCAGTTCTTC

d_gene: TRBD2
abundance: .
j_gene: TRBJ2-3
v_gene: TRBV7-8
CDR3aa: CASSLFNAGGADTQYF
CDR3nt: TGTGCCAGCAGCTTATTCAACGCGGGAGGGGCAGATACGCAGTATTTT

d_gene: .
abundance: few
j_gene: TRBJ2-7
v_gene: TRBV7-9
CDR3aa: CALMRGTDEQYF
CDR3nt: TGTGCCCTAATGAGGGGGACCGACGAGCAGTACTTC

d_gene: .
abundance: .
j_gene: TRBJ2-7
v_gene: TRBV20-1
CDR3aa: CSARGPRLDEQYF
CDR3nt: TGCAGTGCTAGAGGTCCCCGGTTAGACGAGCAGTACTTC

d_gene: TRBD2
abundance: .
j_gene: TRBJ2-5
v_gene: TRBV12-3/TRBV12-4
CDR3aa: CASSSTLAGLQTQYF
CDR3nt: TGTGCCAGCAGTTCAACCTTAGCGGGACTGCAGACCCAGTACTTC

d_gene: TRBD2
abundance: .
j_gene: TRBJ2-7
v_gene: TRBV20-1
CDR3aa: CSARSSGDSYEQYF
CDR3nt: TGCAGTGCTAGGTCCAGCGGGGACTCCTACGAGCAGTACTTC